The 5 T cell receptor beta chains reported below all come from one sample, sequenced in a study of T-cell reconstitution after alpha-beta-depleted transplantation in children. Researchers prepared the TCRbeta library using unique molecular identifiers, the study reports. MiXCR, run by TCRdb on the PCR reads, gives a single entry per CDR3 protein. The sample lists fewer than 700,000 distinct CDR3 sequences, roughly 13% occurring once. The source was PBMCs, mostly from graft donor cells, collected 360 days after TCRalphabeta/CD19-depleted stem cell transplant. Receptor source: a male patient aged 10-17 years who had a stem cell transplant for acute myeloid leukemia, so the T cells may come from the graft donor.

The chain employs TRBV5-5 and TRBJ1-1, with TRBD1 as a possible D gene (6 bases). Trimming took 2 bases from V and 5 from J, leaving 13 bases between them. Germline assignment: CDR1 SGHKS and CDR2 YYEKEE (reference sequence). This CDR3 is built from 14 residues. The CDR3 DNA reads TGTGCCAGCAGCTTTTTCTACCAGGGGACTGAAGCTTTCTTT. Translated: CASSFFYQGTEAFF.

The rearrangement uses TRBV6-2 or TRBV6-3 and TRBJ1-5; no definite D call. Per germline, CDR1 MNHEY and CDR2 SVGEGT. The V end lost 2 bases, the J end lost 0 bases, and 20 bases lay between the germline ends. The CDR3 is 19 residues long. The CDR3 reads CASSYTEDRQPHSNQPQHF. The DNA for the CDR3 is TGTGCCAGCAGTTACACAGAGGACCGACAACCTCATAGCAATCAGCCCCAGCATTTT.

V usage is TRBV27 and J usage is TRBJ2-3; a possible D gene is TRBD2 (7 bases). Trimming removed 4 bases from V and 5 bases from J, with 19 bases in between. The CDR3 loop spans 16 amino acids. The germline CDR1 and CDR2 sequences are MNHEY and SMNVEV (reference sequence). CDR3 nucleotides: TGTGCCAGCAGTTCTCCTAGCGGCCCCAGGGGAGATACGCAGTATTTT. The encoded protein is CASSSPSGPRGDTQYF.

CDR3 region: CSAPNRGSGSTDTQYF. The CDR3 coding sequence is TGCAGTGCCCCTAATAGGGGGAGTGGGAGCACAGATACGCAGTATTTT. The chain employs TRBV20-1 and TRBJ2-3; tentatively, D is TRBD1 (6 bases). V was trimmed by 6 bases and J by 0 bases, leaving 19 bases between them. The CDR3 spans 16 residues. Germline lookup yields CDR1 DFQATT and CDR2 SNEGSKA (reference sequence).

The chain carries TRBV4-3 and TRBJ2-5, with D maybe TRBD2 (7 bases). Trimming cost V 0 bases and J 3 bases, with 14 bases left between them. Germline V gene data show CDR1 as LGHNA and CDR2 as YSLEER. CDR3 length: 16 amino acids. The CDR3 loop is CASSQDLLGGEETQYF. The DNA of the CDR3 is TGCGCCAGCAGCCAAGACCTACTAGGGGGGGAAGAGACCCAGTACTTC.